This T cell receptor (beta chain) originates from a study of blood T cells in healthy people across ages. Worth noting for this clonotype: Its specificity is unknown.

Overall study results and limits: Diversity figures derived from one million T cells were judged to underestimate the true value.

Combining a sample-barcoded 5' primer with a J-beta primer mix, a second PCR ran for roughly 7 to 12 cycles. TCRdb reprocessed the 5' RACE reads with MiXCR, giving one entry per CDR3 protein. This sample has a few hundred thousand distinct CDR3 sequences, with 27% found just once. Trimming took 2 bases from V and 7 from J, leaving 18 bases between them. CDR1 is SEHNR, CDR2 FQNEAQ, per germline (reference sequence). The CDR3 length is 16 residues. Sequences were obtained from blood. The sequence derives from a woman aged 70-85 years in good health. The rearrangement joins TRBV7-9 to TRBJ2-1; D possibly corresponds to TRBD1 (6 bases). The CDR3 spells CASSLIMGATKNEQFF. The CDR3 nucleotides read TGTGCCAGCAGCTTAATCATGGGGGCCACGAAGAATGAGCAGTTCTTC.